This T cell receptor beta chain was captured by sequencing in a study of sequential checkpoint blockade in melanoma. The data were produced by immunoSEQ multiplex PCR, yet TCRdb's version contains in-frame clones alone and is incomplete. The repertoire holds over 10,000 clones, with more than 75% as singletons. V dropped 4 bases and J dropped 1 base, with 7 bases sitting between them. Germline loops: CDR1 LGHNA, CDR2 YSLEER. There are 13 residues in the CDR3. Sample treatment: randomized to nivolumab then ipilimumab (arm A) or the reverse (arm B). None of the patients previously received DNA-damaging chemotherapy. PBMC sorting kept live CD3+CD8+ cells without CD19 or CD56.

This TCR was recovered from a human donor with melanoma. This sample comprised CD8+ T cells sorted from blood (inferred from file names), obtained from a patient given nivolumab and ipilimumab in sequence. V and J are TRBV4-3 and TRBJ1-1; D gene uncertain. CDR3 DNA: TGCGCCAGCAGCCCACACCAGAACACTGAAGCTTTCTTT. It codes for CASSPHQNTEAFF.